Here is one T cell receptor beta chain with its context. This sample is part of a study of Tregs in tolerant kidney transplant recipients. Using immunoSEQ multiplex PCR, the repertoire was profiled, and TCRdb retains in-frame clones only, with some absent. The sample lists tens of thousands of clones; 85% to 90% were seen once. The sample consisted of CD4+ T cells from blood, taken before the transplant. The TCR sequence derives from a human donor who received a combined kidney and bone marrow transplant.

CDR3 sequence (DNA): TGTGCCACCAGCAGAGATAGAGGGACAGGGAATAGCAATCAGCCCCAGCATTTT. Translated, it gives CATSRDRGTGNSNQPQHF. This rearrangement joins TRBV15 to TRBJ1-5; 9 bases match TRBD1. Germline V gene data show CDR1 as LNHNV and CDR2 as YYDKDF (reference sequence). The CDR3 extends over 18 amino acids. The ends lost 0 bases at V and 0 bases at J; junction bases unmatched: 6.